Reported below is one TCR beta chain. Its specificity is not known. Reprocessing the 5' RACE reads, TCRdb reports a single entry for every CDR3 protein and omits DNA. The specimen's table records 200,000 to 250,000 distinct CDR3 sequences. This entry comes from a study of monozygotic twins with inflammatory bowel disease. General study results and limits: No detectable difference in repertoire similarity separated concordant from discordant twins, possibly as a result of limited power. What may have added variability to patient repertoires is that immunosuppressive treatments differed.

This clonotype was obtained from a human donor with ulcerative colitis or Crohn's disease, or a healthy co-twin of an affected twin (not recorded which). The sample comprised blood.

The CDR3 region is CATSNSTEKYQETQYF. This sequence joins TRBV24-1 and TRBJ2-5. The CDR3 length is 16 residues. Per the germline V gene, CDR1 is KGHDR and CDR2 is SFDVKD.